A single sample is the source of the 25 T cell receptor beta chains below, sequenced in a study of T cell repertoires in cytomegalovirus infection. No antigen has been assigned to these receptors. TCRdb re-called the reads through MiXCR, storing one row per CDR3 protein. The sample lists 90,000 to 110,000 distinct CDR3 sequences; 29% were seen once. The sequences come from CD8+ T cells from cultured PBMCs, collected from culture after CMV antigen stimulation. The receptors were sampled from a human donor in good health (CMV status not recorded). Some clones in this sample may be carry-over from other donors' samples.

This clonotype was counted only a few times. The chain recombines TRBV19 with TRBJ2-7; maybe TRBD2 (6 bases). The CDR3 spans 13 residues. The V gene lost 8 bases and the J gene lost 3 bases, with 14 bases spanning the gap. Germline V gene data show CDR1 as LNHDA and CDR2 as SQIVND (reference sequence). CDR3 DNA sequence: TGTGCCAGTGCCCCGGGACTTAACTACGAGCAGTACTTC. Amino acids: CASAPGLNYEQYF. The whole variable domain, filled in from reference TRBV19 and TRBJ2-7, reads DGGITQSPKYLFRKEGQNVTLSCEQNLNHDAMYWYRQDPGQGLRLIYYSQIVNDFQKGDIAEGYSVSREKKESFPLTVTSAQKNPTAFYLCASAPGLNYEQYFGPGTRLTVT.

The sample holds a few counts of this clonotype. This chain joins TRBV27 and TRBJ1-1; D ambiguous. V lost 3 bases, J lost 5 bases, and 10 bases lay in between. CDR1 is MNHEY and CDR2 is SMNVEV in the germline V gene (reference sequence). This CDR3 spans 13 amino acids. This CDR3 reads CASSLTPGTEAFF. In DNA, the CDR3 is TGTGCCAGCAGTTTGACCCCGGGAACTGAAGCTTTCTTT.

V is TRBV28 and J is TRBJ2-2; D gene unclear. The CDR3 covers 12 residues. Germline V lookup: CDR1 MDHEN, CDR2 SYDVKM. V lost 5 bases, J lost 7 bases, and 8 bases lay in between. The CDR3 loop reads CASSPVGGELFF. The CDR3 bases are TGTGCCAGCAGTCCGGTTGGCGGGGAGCTGTTTTTT.

J is TRBJ2-5 and V is TRBV2; no clear D gene. The CDR3 is 9 amino acids. CDR1 is SNHLY, CDR2 FYNNEI, per germline. The germline V and J ends were trimmed by 1 base and 12 bases, with 3 bases remaining between them. CDR3 in DNA: TGTGCCAGCAGTGAAGATGAGTACTTC. It codes for CASSEDEYF. The variable domain in full, with the rest retrieved from reference TRBV2 and TRBJ2-5, is EPEVTQTPSHQVTQMGQEVILRCVPISNHLYFYWYRQILGQKVEFLVSFYNNEISEKSEIFDDQFSVERPDGSNFTLKIRSTKLEDSAMYFCASSEDEYFGPGTRLLVL.

This rearrangement joins TRBV29-1 to TRBJ2-7, with TRBD1 matching over 9 bases. This CDR3 spans 14 amino acids. With V trimmed by 5 bases and J by 0 bases, 5 bases remained unmatched. Germline V gene lookup returns CDR1 SQVTM and CDR2 ANQGSEA. CDR3 in DNA: TGCAGCGTTTCCGGGACAGGGAGCTCCTACGAGCAGTACTTC. This sequence encodes CSVSGTGSSYEQYF.

The chain joins TRBV4-1 to TRBJ2-7, with 11 nucleotides matching TRBD2. CDR1 is MGHRA, CDR2 YSYEKL, per germline. This CDR3 comprises 15 residues. Germline trimming cut 2 bases from V and 3 bases from J; bases unmatched to any gene: 3. The CDR3 DNA follows: TGCGCCAGCAGCCAACTAGCGGGGGGTTACTACGAGCAGTACTTC. Amino acid sequence: CASSQLAGGYYEQYF.

Written as DNA, the CDR3 is TGTGCCAGCAAGACGGGCCTTATGAACGGCTACACCTTC. The encoded protein is CASKTGLMNGYTF. V and J are TRBV6-1 and TRBJ1-2, with D hard to call. Germline CDR1 and CDR2: MNHNS and SASEGT. Trimming stripped 7 bases from V and 8 bases from J, with 17 bases between. The CDR3 extends over 13 amino acids.

V usage is TRBV7-8 and J usage is TRBJ2-4, with TRBD1 matching 8 bases. The CDR3 runs 14 residues. With 5 bases clipped from V and 6 bases from J, the junction kept 6 bases outside the gene matches. Germline CDR1 and CDR2: SGHVS and FQNEAQ. The CDR3 reads CASSLGTGGNIQYF. CDR3 coding DNA: TGTGCCAGCAGCCTGGGGACAGGTGGAAACATTCAGTACTTC.

V gene TRBV9 combines with J gene TRBJ2-3; 8 bases are a match to TRBD2. The CDR3 consists of 16 residues. V gave up 3 bases and J gave up 6 bases; unmatched junction bases: 12. The germline V gene encodes CDR1 SGDLS and CDR2 YYNGEE. The CDR3 nucleotides read TGTGCCAGCAGCGCCACCGGCGGGGGGCCTGGGGATACGCAGTATTTT. Its translation: CASSATGGGPGDTQYF.

In its sample, this clonotype was seen many times. The genes are TRBV7-2 and TRBJ2-1, with 8 bases fitting TRBD2. V trimming: 4 bases; J trimming: 5 bases; junction bases outside the gene matches: 4. The CDR3 runs 14 residues. Germline CDR1 and CDR2: SGHTA and FQGNSA. CDR3 residues: CASSWSGGNNEQFF. Written as DNA, the CDR3 is TGTGCCAGCAGCTGGAGCGGGGGCAACAATGAGCAGTTCTTC.

The chain employs TRBV15 and TRBJ2-5; D could derive from TRBD1 or TRBD2 (5 bases each). Germline V gives CDR1 LNHNV, CDR2 YYDKDF (reference sequence). There are 13 residues in the CDR3. V lost 3 bases, J lost 5 bases, and 10 bases lay in between. In DNA form, the CDR3 reads TGTGCCACCAGCAGGAACTGGGGGGAGACCCAGTACTTC. It encodes CATSRNWGETQYF.

This clonotype was counted a few times. The chain joins TRBV28 to TRBJ2-7; 9 nucleotides match TRBD2. The trim removed 2 bases at V and 5 bases at J, leaving 4 bases unmatched. Germline CDR1 and CDR2: MDHEN and SYDVKM. This CDR3 has 14 residues. DNA for the CDR3: TGTGCCAGCAGTTTAGGGGCGGGGGGGAACGAGCAGTACTTC. Its translation: CASSLGAGGNEQYF.

This clonotype was seen many times. The rearrangement uses TRBV5-1 and TRBJ1-1, with D hard to call. There are 16 residues in the CDR3. Looked up from germline, CDR1 is SGHRS and CDR2 is YFSETQ. V was clipped by 0 bases and J by 0 bases, with 12 bases between them. The CDR3 here is CASSLGLDGVNTEAFF. CDR3 nucleotides: TGCGCCAGCAGCTTGGGGCTGGATGGGGTGAACACTGAAGCTTTCTTT.

V is TRBV7-9 and J is TRBJ1-1, with D possibly TRBD1 on 5 matching bases. Germline-derived CDR1 and CDR2 are SEHNR and FQNEAQ (reference sequence). V was clipped by 5 bases and J by 4 bases, with 11 bases between them. This CDR3 region has 13 residues. The CDR3 here is CASSRPGTTEAFF. CDR3 DNA sequence: TGTGCCAGCAGCCGCCCCGGGACCACTGAAGCTTTCTTT.

This clonotype was recorded many times. The V gene is TRBV12-3 or TRBV12-4, the J gene TRBJ2-1; D unresolved. The ends were cut back, 6 bases at V and 1 base at J, with 7 bases in the middle. The CDR3 runs to 13 residues. CDR3 protein: CASRLLSYNEQFF. The DNA of the CDR3 is TGTGCCAGCAGGCTTCTGTCCTACAATGAGCAGTTCTTC.

The J gene is TRBJ2-5, the V gene TRBV20-1, with 12 bases matching TRBD2. Germline loops: CDR1 DFQATT, CDR2 SNEGSKA (reference sequence). The CDR3 is made up of 15 amino acids. Unmatched junction bases numbered 10, after V lost 6 bases and J lost 5 bases. CDR3 in amino acids: CSARLAGAGRETQYF. CDR3 DNA sequence: TGCAGTGCCAGACTAGCGGGGGCGGGGCGGGAGACCCAGTACTTC.

The V and J genes are TRBV13 and TRBJ1-4, with TRBD1 as a possible D gene (5 bases). CDR1 and CDR2 from the germline V gene are PRHDT and FYEKMQ (reference sequence). The CDR3 is 16 residues long. V lost 5 bases, J lost 0 bases, and 13 bases lay in between. The CDR3 sequence is CASSNRDDPTNEKLFF. The CDR3 DNA sequence: TGTGCCAGCAGCAACCGGGACGACCCAACTAATGAAAAACTGTTTTTT. Full variable domain (remainder filled in from reference TRBV13 and TRBJ1-4): AAGVIQSPRHLIKEKRETATLKCYPIPRHDTVYWYQQGPGQDPQFLISFYEKMQSDKGSIPDRFSAQQFSDYHSELNMSSLELGDSALYFCASSNRDDPTNEKLFFGSGTQLSVL.

The chain uses TRBV18 and TRBJ1-1, with 11 nucleotides matching TRBD1. J gave up 4 bases and V 3 bases, and 10 bases lay outside the gene matches. Germline loops: CDR1 KGHSH, CDR2 LQKENI. The CDR3 consists of 17 residues. The CDR3 DNA reads TGTGCCAGCTCACCCCGATCAGGGACAGGGGGAACCACTGAAGCTTTCTTT. It encodes CASSPRSGTGGTTEAFF. The full variable domain, with the rest looked up from reference TRBV18 and TRBJ1-1, is NAGVMQNPRHLVRRRGQEARLRCSPMKGHSHVYWYRQLPEEGLKFMVYLQKENIIDESGMPKERFSAEFPKEGPSILRIQQVVRGDSAAYFCASSPRSGTGGTTEAFFGQGTRLTVV.

This clonotype has more than one count but fewer than ten. The chain is built from TRBV27 and TRBJ2-7; weak D call: TRBD2 (6 bases). This CDR3 spans 13 amino acids. Per the germline V gene, CDR1 is MNHEY and CDR2 is SMNVEV (reference sequence). V lost 6 bases, J lost 2 bases, and 11 bases lay in between. The CDR3 region is CASRFGGTYEQYF. DNA of the CDR3: TGTGCCAGCAGGTTTGGGGGGACCTACGAGCAGTACTTC.

This clonotype was seen a handful of times. The genes are TRBV19 and TRBJ1-1; weak D call: TRBD1 (5 bases). Deletions cut 6 bases from V and 4 bases from J, with 9 bases between. This CDR3 is built from 12 residues. Germline CDR1 LNHDA, CDR2 SQIVND (reference sequence). The chain's CDR3 is CASRGGVTEAFF. The CDR3 nucleotides are TGTGCCAGTAGGGGAGGGGTCACTGAAGCTTTCTTT.

The chain carries TRBV7-4 and TRBJ2-4, with D possibly TRBD1 on 6 matching bases. The germline V gene has CDR1 SGHVT and CDR2 SQSDAQ. V lost 5 bases and J 4 bases, leaving 9 bases between the germline ends. This CDR3 contains 13 residues. The chain's CDR3 is CASSRDTKNIQYF. The CDR3, as DNA: TGTGCCAGCAGCCGGGACACGAAAAACATTCAGTACTTC. Looking up the rest from reference TRBV7-4 and TRBJ2-4 gives the full variable domain: GAGVSQSPRYKVAKRGRDVALRCDSISGHVTLYWYRQTLGQGSEVLTYSQSDAQRDKSGRPSGRFSAERPERSVSTLKIQRTEQGDSAVYLCASSRDTKNIQYFGAGTRLSVL.

This clonotype has only a few counts. The V gene is TRBV7-8, the J gene TRBJ2-7; 9 nucleotides align to TRBD2. The germline V gene encodes CDR1 SGHVS and CDR2 FQNEAQ. The CDR3 runs 15 residues. V lost 1 base, J lost 4 bases, and 5 bases stayed unmatched. The CDR3 sequence is CASSLGGGGEYEQYF. In nucleotides, the CDR3 is TGTGCCAGCAGCTTAGGTGGCGGGGGGGAGTACGAGCAGTACTTC.

The gene calls are TRBV7-9 and TRBJ2-3, with TRBD2 matching over 10 bases. After removal of 5 bases from V and 3 bases from J, the junction contained 5 bases not matched to a gene. The germline V gene has CDR1 SEHNR and CDR2 FQNEAQ (reference sequence). The CDR3 length is 15 residues. CDR3 DNA: TGTGCCAGCAGCCGAGCGGGGGGGCCGACAGATACGCAGTATTTT. Protein: CASSRAGGPTDTQYF.

The chain joins TRBV10-2 to TRBJ1-1, with D possibly TRBD1 on 5 matching bases. The germline CDR1 and CDR2 sequences are WSHSY and SAAADI. Trimming shortened V by 6 bases and J by 5 bases, and 19 bases separated the two germline ends. The CDR3 covers 15 residues. The CDR3 spells CASRGDVNSVTEAFF. The DNA for the CDR3 is TGCGCCAGCAGGGGGGACGTCAACTCTGTAACTGAAGCTTTCTTT.

The rearrangement links TRBV27 to TRBJ2-7; 9 bases are shared with TRBD1. The germline V gene has CDR1 MNHEY and CDR2 SMNVEV (reference sequence). The junction had 7 bases not matched to a gene; V was cut back by 5 bases and J by 5 bases. The CDR3 has 14 residues. The CDR3 DNA follows: TGTGCCAGCAGTCTGGGACAGGGATTCAACGAGCAGTACTTC. Amino acids: CASSLGQGFNEQYF.